These 28 T cell receptor beta chains originate from one sample sequenced in a study of OX40 agonist ivuxolimab in advanced cancers. Repertoires were generated with immunoSEQ multiplex PCR, while TCRdb's copy carries only in-frame clones and drops some. The data contain tens of thousands of clones, 79% of them singletons. The material sequenced was CD4+ or CD8+ T cells sorted from blood, taken in a trial of the OX40 agonist ivuxolimab. These receptors originate from an adult with an advanced solid tumor such as melanoma, head and neck, liver or kidney cancer.

The CDR3 DNA sequence: TGTGCCAGCAGCTTTTGGGGCATACAGACCCAGTACTTC. Translating it yields CASSFWGIQTQYF. This chain joins TRBV7-3 and TRBJ2-5; a weak D match, TRBD1 (5 bases). The CDR3 has 13 residues. V lost 3 bases to trimming and J lost 6 bases, with 11 bases between them. CDR1 and CDR2 from the germline V gene are SGHTA and FQGTGA.

This clone is a singleton in its sample. V is TRBV5-1 and J is TRBJ2-2; D gene unclear. The germline CDR1 and CDR2 sequences are SGHRS and YFSETQ. The CDR3 covers 15 residues. Trimming left V 4 bases short and J 4 bases short, with 14 bases between. As DNA, the CDR3 is TGCGCCAGCAGCCCCCCCTGGAAGGGCACCGGGGAGCTGTTTTTT. This sequence encodes CASSPPWKGTGELFF.

V gene TRBV18 combines with J gene TRBJ2-2; 11 bases are shared with TRBD2. Germline values: CDR1 KGHSH, CDR2 LQKENI. V shed 2 bases and J 2 bases; nucleotides not matched to a gene: 10. The length of the CDR3 is 19 residues. CDR3 loop: CASSPRDTSGGLNTGELFF. The CDR3 coding sequence is TGTGCCAGCTCACCAAGGGATACTAGCGGGGGCCTAAACACCGGGGAGCTGTTTTTT.

The J gene is TRBJ1-2, the V gene TRBV28; perhaps TRBD1 as D (5 bases). V was clipped by 3 bases and J by 8 bases, with 19 bases between them. CDR1 and CDR2 from the germline V gene are MDHEN and SYDVKM. CDR3 length: 15 residues. The CDR3 coding sequence is TGTGCCAGCAGTTTGGACCAGCCGGGGCCTGTGGGCTACACCTTC. Its protein product is CASSLDQPGPVGYTF.

The gene calls are TRBV5-1 and TRBJ2-1; D tentatively fits TRBD1 or TRBD2 (5 bases each). V lost 4 bases and J 10 bases, leaving 21 bases between the germline ends. This CDR3 region has 15 residues. Germline values: CDR1 SGHRS, CDR2 YFSETQ. The CDR3 region has the DNA TGCGCCAGCAGCCAGAGCTCCTGGGGCCCGGGGGAGCAGTTCTTC. It encodes CASSQSSWGPGEQFF. Full variable domain (missing parts from reference TRBV5-1 and TRBJ2-1): KAGVTQTPRYLIKTRGQQVTLSCSPISGHRSVSWYQQTPGQGLQFLFEYFSETQRNKGNFPGRFSGRQFSNSRSEMNVSTLELGDSALYLCASSQSSWGPGEQFFGPGTRLTVL.

The chain is built from TRBV5-1 and TRBJ1-1, with TRBD1 matching 7 bases. Per germline, CDR1 SGHRS and CDR2 YFSETQ. The junction had 7 bases not matched to a gene; V was cut back by 5 bases and J by 0 bases. The CDR3 length is 15 residues. For the CDR3, the DNA is TGCGCCAGCAGTACCAACAGGGGAATGAACACTGAAGCTTTCTTT. Translated: CASSTNRGMNTEAFF.

The chain carries TRBV27 and TRBJ2-3; no definite D call. Trimming pared 2 bases from V and 0 bases from J, leaving 9 bases between. Germline V gene sequence: CDR1 MNHEY, CDR2 SMNVEV (reference sequence). This CDR3 spans 15 amino acids. This CDR3 is CASSLLGPSTDTQYF. The CDR3 DNA is TGTGCCAGCAGTTTACTTGGGCCTAGCACAGATACGCAGTATTTT.

This clone was picked up a small number of times. The chain combines TRBV4-1 with TRBJ1-1; D remains unclear. Germline loops: CDR1 MGHRA, CDR2 YSYEKL. The V gene lost 2 bases and the J gene lost 0 bases, with 4 bases spanning the gap. The CDR3 has 13 amino acids. CDR3 DNA: TGCGCCAGCAGCCAAACAGTGAACACTGAAGCTTTCTTT. Translation gives CASSQTVNTEAFF.

This chain joins TRBV5-6 and TRBJ2-3, with a weak D call TRBD1 (6 bases). There are 14 residues in the CDR3. Trimming shortened V by 4 bases and J by 3 bases, and 12 bases separated the two germline ends. From germline, CDR1 is SGHDT and CDR2 YYEEEE. Here the CDR3 reads CASSRKGQTDTQYF. For the CDR3, the DNA is TGTGCCAGCAGCCGTAAAGGACAGACAGATACGCAGTATTTT.

The chain employs TRBV27 and TRBJ1-2, with D uncertain. Germline CDR1 and CDR2: MNHEY and SMNVEV (reference sequence). Deletions cut 6 bases from V and 7 bases from J, with 15 bases between. The CDR3 runs to 13 residues. Written as DNA, the CDR3 is TGTGCCAGCAGCCCGACGGACGAGGGTGGCTACACCTTC. This sequence encodes CASSPTDEGGYTF.

This clone was observed a single time. The J gene is TRBJ2-7, the V gene TRBV28, with TRBD2 identical over 8 bases. V lost 5 bases and J lost 0; bases outside the gene matches: 9. Germline CDR1 is MDHEN and CDR2 is SYDVKM. CDR3 length: 16 amino acids. The CDR3 is CASSRWGGGNSYEQYF. The CDR3, as DNA: TGTGCCAGCAGTAGGTGGGGCGGGGGGAACTCCTACGAGCAGTACTTC. The whole variable domain, remainder taken from reference TRBV28 and TRBJ2-7, is DVKVTQSSRYLVKRTGEKVFLECVQDMDHENMFWYRQDPGLGLRLIYFSYDVKMKEKGDIPEGYSVSREKKERFSLILESASTNQTSMYLCASSRWGGGNSYEQYFGPGTRLTVT.

The CDR3 spells CASSERTGINSPLHF. The CDR3 DNA sequence: TGTGCCAGCAGCGAGCGGACAGGGATTAATTCACCCCTCCACTTT. This chain uses TRBV5-4 with TRBJ1-6; 8 bases align to TRBD1. V lost 4 bases, J lost 6 bases, and 6 bases stayed unmatched. Germline V lookup: CDR1 SGHNT, CDR2 YYREEE (reference sequence). The CDR3 contains 15 residues.

The rearrangement joins TRBV9 to TRBJ2-7; 10 bases are a match to TRBD1. This CDR3 has 15 amino acids. V was pared by 3 bases and J by 4 bases, with 7 bases of the junction left unmatched. Germline loops: CDR1 SGDLS, CDR2 YYNGEE. The CDR3 protein is CASSDPGQGNYEQYF. For the CDR3, the DNA is TGTGCCAGCAGCGATCCGGGACAGGGGAATTACGAGCAGTACTTC.

The chain recombines TRBV27 with TRBJ2-7; tentative D call: TRBD1 (6 bases). Germline CDR1 and CDR2: MNHEY and SMNVEV (reference sequence). The CDR3 contains 14 residues. V shed 5 bases and J shed 2 bases, with 13 bases lying between them. The CDR3, as DNA: TGTGCCAGCAGTCCCAGCGACAGGACCTACGAGCAGTACTTC. This gives the protein CASSPSDRTYEQYF.

The V and J genes are TRBV19 and TRBJ1-1, with D tentatively TRBD1 (5 bases). The V gene's germline CDR1 is LNHDA and CDR2 SQIVND (reference sequence). V lost 2 bases and J lost 0, with 10 bases in between. The CDR3 contains 15 residues. CDR3 nucleotide sequence: TGTGCCAGTAGTATATTGGGGGAGATGAACACTGAAGCTTTCTTT. As protein: CASSILGEMNTEAFF. Full variable domain (outside the CDR3, taken from reference TRBV19 and TRBJ1-1): DGGITQSPKYLFRKEGQNVTLSCEQNLNHDAMYWYRQDPGQGLRLIYYSQIVNDFQKGDIAEGYSVSREKKESFPLTVTSAQKNPTAFYLCASSILGEMNTEAFFGQGTRLTVV.

The genes are TRBV29-1 and TRBJ1-2; D remains ambiguous. CDR1 and CDR2 from the germline V gene are SQVTM and ANQGSEA. This CDR3 is 12 amino acids long. Trimming took 7 bases from V and 0 from J, leaving 9 bases between them. CDR3: CSAGPTNYGYTF. CDR3 DNA: TGCAGCGCTGGGCCAACTAACTATGGCTACACCTTC.

The chain is built from TRBV6-6 and TRBJ1-6, with D hard to call. The V end lost 0 bases, the J end lost 8 bases, and 5 bases lay between the germline ends. Per germline, CDR1 MNHNY and CDR2 SVGAGI (reference sequence). The CDR3 runs to 13 residues. CDR3 sequence reads: CASSYSMDSPLHF. DNA for the CDR3: TGTGCCAGCAGTTACTCAATGGATTCACCCCTCCACTTT.

This clone was picked up one time. J is TRBJ2-7 and V is TRBV11-2; maybe TRBD1 (5 bases). Germline CDR1 is SGHAT and CDR2 is FQNNGV. Trimming stripped 1 base from V and 2 bases from J, with 6 bases between. The length of the CDR3 is 13 residues. The CDR3, as DNA: TGTGCCAGCAGCTTAGGGGGCCCCTACGAGCAGTACTTC. Protein product: CASSLGGPYEQYF.

The rearrangement links TRBV7-6 to TRBJ1-5, with D tentatively TRBD1 (5 bases). The CDR3 is made up of 15 amino acids. The V gene's germline CDR1 is SGHVS and CDR2 FNYEAQ. Trimming shortened V by 1 base and J by 4 bases, and 11 bases separated the two germline ends. In DNA, the CDR3 is TGTGCCAGCAGCTTAGTTTCCGGGGGAAATCAGCCCCAGCATTTT. It specifies CASSLVSGGNQPQHF.

The chain combines TRBV5-1 with TRBJ1-1; D remains ambiguous. The CDR3 consists of 15 residues. Between the trimmed V and J ends, which lost 1 base and 1 base, there was a span of 11 bases. The germline CDR1 and CDR2 sequences are SGHRS and YFSETQ. Here the CDR3 reads CASSLTGLQNTEAFF. Written as DNA, the CDR3 is TGCGCCAGCAGCTTGACCGGGCTTCAGAACACTGAAGCTTTCTTT.

The V call is TRBV5-4, the J call TRBJ2-7, with 9 bases aligning to TRBD2. The V gene's germline CDR1 is SGHNT and CDR2 YYREEE (reference sequence). The CDR3 spans 15 residues. J was trimmed by 6 bases and V by 1 base; bases with no gene match: 8. The DNA for the CDR3 is TGTGCCAGCAGCTTGCGGCGGGGGGGCCTGGGCGAGCAGTACTTC. Translation gives CASSLRRGGLGEQYF. The whole variable domain, filled in from reference TRBV5-4 and TRBJ2-7, reads ETGVTQSPTHLIKTRGQQVTLRCSSQSGHNTVSWYQQALGQGPQFIFQYYREEENGRGNFPPRFSGLQFPNYSSELNVNALELDDSALYLCASSLRRGGLGEQYFGPGTRLTVT.

This clone was seen a single time. The gene calls are TRBV29-1 and TRBJ2-2, with 8 bases matching TRBD1. The CDR3 is made up of 16 amino acids. Per the germline V gene, CDR1 is SQVTM and CDR2 is ANQGSEA. The trim removed 5 bases at V and 4 bases at J, leaving 12 bases unmatched. The CDR3 nucleotides read TGCAGCGTTTGGAGGGTGGGAACAGGGGGCACCGGGGAGCTGTTTTTT. The encoded protein is CSVWRVGTGGTGELFF.

The V and J genes are TRBV14 and TRBJ1-1; perhaps TRBD1 as D (5 bases). Trimming removed 5 bases at V and 3 bases at J, with 19 bases between. This CDR3 has 16 residues. From germline, CDR1 is SGHDN and CDR2 FVKESK. The CDR3 sequence is CASSYLMWGRDTEAFF. CDR3 nucleotide sequence: TGTGCCAGCAGCTATCTAATGTGGGGGAGGGACACTGAAGCTTTCTTT.

The chain recombines TRBV7-8 with TRBJ1-1; tentative D call: TRBD1 (6 bases). The ends were cut back, 1 base at V and 1 base at J, with 10 bases in the middle. Germline-derived CDR1 and CDR2 are SGHVS and FQNEAQ. CDR3 length: 15 amino acids. In DNA form, the CDR3 reads TGTGCCAGCAGCTTAGATGGGGGGGCGAACACTGAAGCTTTCTTT. Translated: CASSLDGGANTEAFF. The whole variable domain, filled in from reference TRBV7-8 and TRBJ1-1, reads GAGVSQSPRYKVAKRGQDVALRCDPISGHVSLFWYQQALGQGPEFLTYFQNEAQLDKSGLPSDRFFAERPEGSVSTLKIQRTQQEDSAVYLCASSLDGGANTEAFFGQGTRLTVV.

Written as DNA, the CDR3 is TGTGCCAGTATACTAGCTGGACTCAAAAGAGGCCAGCCCCAGCATTTT. Translating it yields CASILAGLKRGQPQHF. The rearrangement uses TRBV19 and TRBJ1-5; no firm D call. Germline lookup yields CDR1 LNHDA and CDR2 SQIVND (reference sequence). Trimming took 7 bases from V and 7 from J, leaving 23 bases between them. The CDR3 consists of 16 residues.

The chain combines TRBV30 with TRBJ1-1; no definite D call. Trimming removed 1 base from V and 0 bases from J, with 15 bases in between. Germline V lookup: CDR1 GTSNPN, CDR2 SVGIG (reference sequence). The CDR3 covers 16 residues. The CDR3: CAWSASAAGMNTEAFF. In DNA form, the CDR3 reads TGTGCCTGGAGTGCGAGCGCGGCGGGGATGAACACTGAAGCTTTCTTT.

This chain uses TRBV7-9 with TRBJ2-7; D is perhaps TRBD1 (5 bases). Trimming left V 1 base short and J 11 bases short, with 21 bases between. Germline V CDR1 and CDR2: SEHNR, FQNEAQ (reference sequence). The CDR3 consists of 15 residues. This chain's CDR3 is CASSLGATGVSGEYF. The DNA for the CDR3 is TGTGCCAGCAGCTTAGGGGCCACAGGAGTTTCAGGCGAGTACTTC.

This clone was counted a few times. The chain couples TRBV19 to TRBJ1-6; D not certain. Trimming took off 1 base at V and 11 bases at J, with 9 bases between the two ends. Per germline, CDR1 LNHDA and CDR2 SQIVND (reference sequence). CDR3 length: 13 residues. The DNA of the CDR3 is TGTGCCAGTAGTATAGCGGACGGGCCACCCCTCCACTTT. Amino acids: CASSIADGPPLHF.